These 4 T cell receptor beta chains were all obtained from the same sample, sequenced in a study of T cell repertoires in cytomegalovirus infection. These receptors' antigens are unknown. In TCRdb, the reads were re-called with MiXCR into one record per CDR3 protein. The repertoire consists of roughly 500,000 distinct CDR3 sequences, with 33% occurring once and the leading ten covering about 17%. The sample in question was cultured PBMCs, obtained from culture after CMV antigen stimulation. Receptor source: a human donor in good health (CMV status not recorded). Some clones in this sample may be carry-over from other donors' samples.

This clonotype was counted between two and nine times. CDR3 sequence: CASRGLATQGYNEQFF. CDR3 in DNA: TGTGCCAGCAGAGGACTAGCCACCCAGGGGTACAATGAGCAGTTCTTC. The chain joins TRBV6-2 or TRBV6-3 to TRBJ2-1; 8 bases line up with TRBD2. The germline V gene encodes CDR1 MNHEY and CDR2 SVGEGT. This CDR3 is 16 amino acids long. V dropped 6 bases and J dropped 4; count of bases not matched to a gene: 11.

This clonotype was seen only a few times. The genes are TRBV4-3 and TRBJ2-7; TRBD2 aligns across 7 bases. Germline V gene lookup returns CDR1 LGHNA and CDR2 YSLEER. The CDR3 is 16 residues long. Trimming took 5 bases from V and 0 from J; bases not matched to a gene: 10. The CDR3 DNA is TGCGCCAGCAGCAAGGTCGGGGCTAGCGGCTCCTACGAGCAGTACTTC. Its protein is CASSKVGASGSYEQYF.

The sample holds a few counts of this clonotype. The chain links TRBV27 to TRBJ1-5; 9 positions agree with TRBD1. With 3 bases clipped from V and 0 bases from J, the junction kept 12 bases outside the gene matches. The length of the CDR3 is 19 residues. Per the germline V gene, CDR1 is MNHEY and CDR2 is SMNVEV (reference sequence). CDR3 nucleotide sequence: TGTGCCAGCAGTTTTTCTCCGGGACAGGGTCGTGATAGCAATCAGCCCCAGCATTTT. This sequence encodes CASSFSPGQGRDSNQPQHF.

Worth noting for this clonotype: A much larger clone lies one base from this, so it may be a read error. The chain is built from TRBV4-1 and TRBJ1-1; D remains unclear. V lost 0 bases to trimming and J lost 2 bases, with 7 bases between them. This CDR3 is 14 amino acids long. The germline V gene encodes CDR1 MGHRA and CDR2 YSYEKL. The CDR3 nucleotides are TGCGCCAGCAGCCAAGAAGCAGCCAACACTGAAGCTTTCTTT. Protein: CASSQEAANTEAFF.